This T cell receptor (beta chain) was sequenced in a study of blood T cells in healthy people across ages (dated by TCRdb to the mid-2010s). Regarding the complete study: Template switching captured roughly one uniquely barcoded TCR beta cDNA molecule per two T cells in model experiments. To avoid experimental bias, donors of different ages were distributed randomly across sequencing lanes. The study analyzed two additional independent replicas of 1 million unique cDNA reads from the same blood draw for two donors, one aged 18 to 29 and one aged 80 or older. Donors were grouped into four age groups: young (average roughly 17 years), middle-aged (under 40), aged (approximately 67) and long-lived (over 80). Using deep sequencing normalized with unique cDNA molecular identifiers, the study measured how TCR beta repertoire diversity changes with age.

The library was produced with 5' RACE. The instrument given in TCRdb is Illumina HiSeq 2500. A second PCR of about 6 to 12 cycles was run with a J-beta primer mix and a sample-barcoded 5' primer. Each TCR beta cDNA molecule received a unique molecular identifier from a template-switch 5' adaptor carrying 12 random nucleotides. Each sample yielded at least 3 million CDR3-containing paired-end reads. First-strand cDNA was synthesized from all RNA with the Mint cDNA synthesis kit, primed by a TRBC-specific oligonucleotide. Following uracil-DNA glycosylase treatment, all cDNA underwent a first 18-cycle PCR with the universal primers M1SS and BC2_uni_R. The authors' analysis ran thus. Each sample was normalized by randomly selecting 1 million high-quality reads, each carrying a distinct molecular identifier. Reads with shared molecular identifiers were discarded instead of being binned into consensus sequences. MiTCR, set to a Q25 quality threshold and the strictest error-elimination algorithm, was used for CDR3 identification, clonotype clustering and error correction. A nonparametric unseen species model with Euler transformation was used to estimate lower-bound total TCR beta diversity. The public reads were run again by TCRdb, first through fastp at Q25 and then through MiXCR, and only productive beta chains were kept. Identical CDR3 protein sequences are pooled into one entry, listed with their most common genes and DNA. The V and J calls, along with clone size, are taken from TCRdb and not from the paper's own processing. Recorded for this sample are 700,000 to 800,000 distinct CDR3 sequences; around 46% of them occurred a single time. Jointly, the top ten make up 20% of the sample.

This clonotype was detected a few times. What antigen it recognizes has not been identified. Base quality data are lacking; no much larger clone is found one base away. Donors were about 36 systemically healthy Caucasian individuals from Russia aged about 6 to 100 years. About 10 milliliters of peripheral blood were collected from each donor into EDTA-treated Vacutainer tubes. Ficoll-Paque density-gradient centrifugation was used to isolate PBMCs, with at least 6.5 million per sample. Total RNA was extracted from PBMCs with Trizol reagent, with at least 5.5 micrograms obtained per sample. Naive CD45RAhigh/CD27high T cell percentages were measured by flow cytometry on a PBMC aliquot from every donor. Beyond this particular receptor, the publication reports: The CMV infection status of donors was not known, potentially confounding age-related changes in expanded clonotypes. Estimates of total diversity based on one million sequenced T cells were considered lower bounds and underestimates. Compared with the aged group, the long-lived group had more naive CD4+ T cells, fewer expanded clones and increased TCR diversity, a pattern suggesting age selection. As age increased, observed TCR beta diversity per million T cells dropped in a roughly linear way, and a significant reduction was already evident by age approximately 40. Since profiling was done on bulk unsorted PBMCs, naive and antigen-experienced compartments could not be conclusively compared. Observed TCR beta diversity correlated strongly with the percentage of naive T cells measured by flow cytometry.

The receptor's source is a woman between 55 and 75 years old in good health. The sequencing sample was made of blood.

The bases are TGTGCCAGCAGCCCGAGTGTAAACTTTGCCTACGAGCAGTACTTC. The encoded protein is CASSPSVNFAYEQYF. Recombination connected TRBV7-2 to TRBJ2-7, with the D segment identity uncertain. The CDR3 numbers 15 residues from cysteine through phenylalanine. Only the CDR3 DNA is retained, 45 bases long and in frame from the first base. V loses 5 bases of germline sequence and J loses 2 bases, and the interval between the two ends is 16 bases. The germline V gene sets CDR1 to SGHTA and CDR2 to FQGNSA.